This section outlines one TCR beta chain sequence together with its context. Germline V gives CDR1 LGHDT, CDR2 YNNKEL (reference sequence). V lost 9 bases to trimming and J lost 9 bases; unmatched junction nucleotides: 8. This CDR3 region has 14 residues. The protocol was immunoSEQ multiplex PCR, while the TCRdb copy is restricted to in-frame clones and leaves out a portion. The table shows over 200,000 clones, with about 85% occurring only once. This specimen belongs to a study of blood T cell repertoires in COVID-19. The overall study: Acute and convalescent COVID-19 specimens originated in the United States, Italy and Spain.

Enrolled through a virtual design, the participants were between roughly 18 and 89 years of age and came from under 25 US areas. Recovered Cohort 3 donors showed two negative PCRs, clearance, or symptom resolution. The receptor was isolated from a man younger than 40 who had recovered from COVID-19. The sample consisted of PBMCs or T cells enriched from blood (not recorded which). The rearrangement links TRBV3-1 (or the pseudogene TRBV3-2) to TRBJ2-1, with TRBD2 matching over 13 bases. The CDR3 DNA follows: TGTGCCAGTGGACGGACTAGCGGGAGCGGTGAGCAGTTCTTC. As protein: CASGRTSGSGEQFF.